One and the same sample provided the 25 T cell receptor beta chains below, sequenced in a study of graft-versus-host responses after intestinal transplantation. No cognate antigen is known for these TCRs. Some clones are missing from TCRdb's copy, which holds only in-frame ones; the method was immunoSEQ multiplex PCR. The sample lists some 90,000 clones, 80% to 95% occurring once. Sequences were derived from unstimulated CD4+ T cells sorted from spleen or lymph node cells, sampled before intestinal transplant. These receptors came from a human donor who received an intestinal transplant.

V gene TRBV6-6 combines with J gene TRBJ2-2; D is possibly TRBD1 or TRBD2 (5 bases each). The V gene lost 7 bases and the J gene lost 5 bases, with 17 bases spanning the gap. CDR1 and CDR2 from the germline V gene are MNHNY and SVGAGI (reference sequence). The CDR3 spans 15 residues. The CDR3 loop is CASTPRGAGTGELFF. CDR3 nucleotide sequence: TGTGCCAGCACCCCCCGAGGGGCTGGTACCGGGGAGCTGTTTTTT.

V gene TRBV4-2 combines with J gene TRBJ1-5; TRBD1 matches at 8 bases. J gave up 5 bases and V 0 bases, and 6 bases lay outside the gene matches. CDR1 and CDR2 (germline): LGHNA, YNFKEQ. This CDR3 spans 16 amino acids. The CDR3 DNA reads TGTGCCAGCAGCCAAGATCGCTCAGGGGGCGATCAGCCCCAGCATTTT. It translates to CASSQDRSGGDQPQHF.

The chain uses TRBV28 and TRBJ2-7; 12 nucleotides align to TRBD2. CDR3 size: 16 residues. Germline V CDR1 and CDR2: MDHEN, SYDVKM. The ends lost 6 bases at V and 3 bases at J; junction bases unmatched: 9. The chain's CDR3 is CASSLRTSGIFYEQYF. The CDR3 bases are TGTGCCAGCAGCCTACGGACTAGCGGGATATTCTACGAGCAGTACTTC.

V is TRBV18 and J is TRBJ1-2; TRBD1 matches at 7 bases. The length of the CDR3 is 15 residues. Germline-derived CDR1 and CDR2 are KGHSH and LQKENI. Unmatched junction bases numbered 6, after V lost 2 bases and J lost 3 bases. CDR3 residues: CASSPRQGGYYGYTF. The CDR3 DNA is TGTGCCAGCTCACCAAGGCAGGGGGGGTACTATGGCTACACCTTC.

The rearrangement uses TRBV6-1 and TRBJ1-2; D is possibly TRBD1 (6 bases). Trimming left V 7 bases short and J 10 bases short, with 19 bases between. The CDR3 loop spans 13 amino acids. The V gene's germline CDR1 is MNHNS and CDR2 SASEGT. The CDR3 DNA sequence: TGTGCCAGCACCATCGACAGGCGCCGCGACTACACCTTC. Translated: CASTIDRRRDYTF.

The rearrangement joins TRBV27 to TRBJ2-7; unclear D gene. The CDR3 extends over 13 amino acids. CDR1 and CDR2 from the germline V gene are MNHEY and SMNVEV (reference sequence). Trimming pared 6 bases from V and 1 base from J, leaving 10 bases between. CDR3 loop: CASSPRWSYEQYF. The CDR3, as DNA: TGTGCCAGCAGCCCCCGTTGGTCCTACGAGCAGTACTTC.

The V call is TRBV14, the J call TRBJ1-1; D might be TRBD1 (5 bases). Germline CDR1 and CDR2: SGHDN and FVKESK. There are 14 residues in the CDR3. Trimming pared 1 base from V and 2 bases from J, leaving 8 bases between. In DNA, the CDR3 is TGTGCCAGCAGCCAAGTGGGGGGAAACACTGAAGCTTTCTTT. This translates into CASSQVGGNTEAFF.

The gene calls are TRBV19 and TRBJ2-7; 9 bases are a match to TRBD2. V was clipped by 7 bases and J by 3 bases; unmatched bases: 4. Germline CDR1 LNHDA, CDR2 SQIVND (reference sequence). CDR3 size: 13 residues. DNA for the CDR3: TGTGCCAGTAAGCAGCGGGGGGACTACGAGCAGTACTTC. This encodes CASKQRGDYEQYF.

This clone was detected only a few times. J is TRBJ2-7 and V is TRBV2, with 10 bases aligning to TRBD1. The CDR3 runs to 13 residues. The germline V gene encodes CDR1 SNHLY and CDR2 FYNNEI. V lost 7 bases, J lost 2 bases, and 2 bases stayed unmatched. In nucleotides, the CDR3 is TGTGCCAGCACCGGGACAGGGGCCTACGAGCAGTACTTC. It codes for CASTGTGAYEQYF.

The V and J genes are TRBV7-6 and TRBJ1-1, with 9 nucleotides matching TRBD1. The junction had 5 bases not matched to a gene; V was cut back by 3 bases and J by 0 bases. Germline CDR1 and CDR2: SGHVS and FNYEAQ. This CDR3 region has 16 residues. CDR3: CASSLEQGAVNTEAFF. In DNA, the CDR3 is TGTGCCAGCAGCTTGGAACAGGGGGCGGTGAACACTGAAGCTTTCTTT.

The chain couples TRBV6-6 to TRBJ2-5, with D possibly matching TRBD2 (5 bases). CDR1 is MNHNY, CDR2 SVGAGI, per germline (reference sequence). This CDR3 has 11 residues. Trimming left V 6 bases short and J 5 bases short, with 7 bases between. CDR3 bases: TGTGCCAGCAGCGAGCGGGAGACCCAGTACTTC. Protein: CASSERETQYF.

V gene TRBV15 combines with J gene TRBJ1-3; 9 bases agree with TRBD1. CDR3 size: 16 residues. After removal of 1 base from V and 3 bases from J, the junction contained 4 bases not matched to a gene. CDR1 and CDR2 from the germline V gene are LNHNV and YYDKDF (reference sequence). The CDR3 spells CATSRATGQGGNTIYF. The CDR3 coding sequence is TGTGCCACCAGCAGAGCTACGGGACAGGGTGGAAACACCATATATTTT.

V gene TRBV27 combines with J gene TRBJ2-7; the match to TRBD2 covers 12 bases. With 2 bases clipped from V and 0 bases from J, the junction kept 2 bases outside the gene matches. The CDR3 runs to 16 residues. Germline assignment: CDR1 MNHEY and CDR2 SMNVEV (reference sequence). The DNA of the CDR3 is TGTGCCAGCAGTTTAACTAGCGGGAGGCGCTCCTACGAGCAGTACTTC. The encoded protein is CASSLTSGRRSYEQYF.

The chain has TRBV7-9 and TRBJ2-7; D possibly uses TRBD1 or TRBD2 (5 bases each). The CDR3 is 14 residues long. Between the trimmed V and J ends, which lost 7 bases and 3 bases, there was a span of 16 bases. CDR1 is SEHNR and CDR2 is FQNEAQ in the germline V gene (reference sequence). The CDR3 sequence: CASTQGDGRYEQYF. The CDR3 bases are TGTGCCAGCACCCAAGGGGACGGTCGCTACGAGCAGTACTTC.

This chain uses TRBV28 with TRBJ2-7; D call uncertain. The germline V and J ends were trimmed by 4 bases and 0 bases, with 10 bases remaining between them. CDR1 and CDR2 from the germline V gene are MDHEN and SYDVKM. The CDR3 is 14 residues long. The CDR3 reads CASSSGRSSYEQYF. DNA for the CDR3: TGTGCCAGCAGTTCCGGACGGTCCTCCTACGAGCAGTACTTC. Drawing the rest from reference TRBV28 and TRBJ2-7, the complete variable domain is DVKVTQSSRYLVKRTGEKVFLECVQDMDHENMFWYRQDPGLGLRLIYFSYDVKMKEKGDIPEGYSVSREKKERFSLILESASTNQTSMYLCASSSGRSSYEQYFGPGTRLTVT.

The V and J genes are TRBV5-4 and TRBJ2-5; 7 bases line up with TRBD2. The germline CDR1 and CDR2 sequences are SGHNT and YYREEE (reference sequence). This CDR3 has 16 residues. With V trimmed by 4 bases and J by 5 bases, 14 bases remained unmatched. In nucleotides, the CDR3 is TGTGCCAGCAGCCCGGGGACTACTACCATGGGTGAGACCCAGTACTTC. Translating gives CASSPGTTTMGETQYF.

The chain has TRBV19 and TRBJ2-7; D possibly corresponds to TRBD2 (7 bases). Per the germline V gene, CDR1 is LNHDA and CDR2 is SQIVND (reference sequence). Trimming took 0 bases from V and 9 from J, leaving 15 bases between them. CDR3 length: 14 residues. CDR3 nucleotide sequence: TGTGCCAGTAGTATAGATCCAGGGGAGGGCGTGCAGTACTTC. Its translation: CASSIDPGEGVQYF.

The rearrangement uses TRBV7-2 and TRBJ2-7, with TRBD2 matching over 11 bases. V was clipped by 0 bases and J by 2 bases; unmatched bases: 0. The germline V gene encodes CDR1 SGHTA and CDR2 FQGNSA. The CDR3 sequence is 15 residues long. CDR3 residues: CASSLASGRAYEQYF. CDR3 coding DNA: TGTGCCAGCAGCTTAGCTAGCGGGAGGGCCTACGAGCAGTACTTC.

The chain recombines TRBV4-1 with TRBJ2-5, with D possibly called TRBD1 or TRBD2 (5 bases each). Germline-derived CDR1 and CDR2 are MGHRA and YSYEKL. The CDR3 runs 15 residues. V was pared by 1 base and J by 4 bases, with 13 bases between. CDR3: CASSQAGTSGETQYF. The CDR3, as DNA: TGCGCCAGCAGCCAAGCCGGGACCAGTGGAGAGACCCAGTACTTC.

The chain is built from TRBV29-1 and TRBJ2-2; D uncertain. V lost 4 bases and J 5 bases, leaving 14 bases between the germline ends. The CDR3 covers 14 residues. Germline CDR1 is SQVTM and CDR2 is ANQGSEA. CDR3 protein: CSVGVAGGTGELFF. The CDR3 DNA reads as TGCAGCGTTGGTGTGGCAGGTGGAACCGGGGAGCTGTTTTTT.

The chain uses TRBV7-2 and TRBJ2-7; TRBD2 is a possible D gene (5 bases). CDR1 SGHTA and CDR2 FQGNSA come from the germline V gene. Trimming pared 3 bases from V and 3 bases from J, leaving 12 bases between. This CDR3 region has 14 residues. The CDR3 loop reads CASSFLGNGYEQYF. Written as DNA, the CDR3 is TGTGCCAGCAGCTTTCTCGGGAATGGCTACGAGCAGTACTTC.

This chain joins TRBV18 and TRBJ2-1, with a possible D match to TRBD1 (6 bases). Trimming took off 2 bases at V and 4 bases at J, with 12 bases between the two ends. CDR3 size: 15 residues. Germline CDR1 reads KGHSH; CDR2 reads LQKENI. CDR3 loop: CASSPGQIIYNEQFF. As DNA, the CDR3 is TGTGCCAGCTCACCAGGACAGATTATTTACAATGAGCAGTTCTTC.

This clone showed up just once. V and J are TRBV27 and TRBJ2-2; D is unresolved. Trimming removed 4 bases at V and 5 bases at J, with 11 bases between. Germline assignment: CDR1 MNHEY and CDR2 SMNVEV (reference sequence). The CDR3 length is 14 residues. The CDR3 nucleotides are TGTGCCAGCAGTTCCAATAGTAGGACCGGGGAGCTGTTTTTT. Protein: CASSSNSRTGELFF.

The chain recombines TRBV6-6 with TRBJ2-7, with 8 bases matching TRBD2. Trimming took 6 bases from V and 0 from J; bases not matched to a gene: 7. There are 15 residues in the CDR3. Germline CDR1 and CDR2: MNHNY and SVGAGI (reference sequence). The CDR3 coding sequence is TGTGCCAGCAGGCGCCAGCGGGAGAGCTCCTACGAGCAGTACTTC. This codes for CASRRQRESSYEQYF.

The gene calls are TRBV6-1 and TRBJ1-2, with 7 bases lining up with TRBD1. With V trimmed by 8 bases and J by 0 bases, 9 bases remained unmatched. Germline lookup yields CDR1 MNHNS and CDR2 SASEGT. The length of the CDR3 is 15 residues. The CDR3 loop reads CASWRQGLANYGYTF. Written as DNA, the CDR3 is TGTGCCAGCTGGCGACAGGGTCTAGCTAACTATGGCTACACCTTC.